This T cell receptor (beta chain) was sequenced for a study of vaccination effects on CD4 cells after COVID-19. Points on this clone: No antigen is known for it.

Expansion of antigen-specific CD4+ T cells with viral peptide pools was carried out by the ViraFEST assay before sequencing. Scientists isolated CD4+ T cells after an approximately 11-day culture period ended. Vaccine recipients, nucleocapsid antibody negative, had no prior SARS-CoV-2 infection. Cultures used a few million PBMC per well, about 10 IU/ml IL-2 and approximately 10 ug/ml peptides. Cells had half their medium changed to IL-2 medium on days 3 and 7. TCRdb keeps only in-frame clones here, not all; method: immunoSEQ multiplex PCR. The sample holds fewer than 85,000 clones, over 70% seen once. Germline CDR1 reads SGHDT; CDR2 reads YYEEEE. V was trimmed by 2 bases and J by 7 bases, leaving 7 bases between them. CDR3 size: 12 residues.

V gene TRBV5-6 combines with J gene TRBJ1-3; unclear D gene. Here the sequenced sample was CD4+ T cells from PBMCs cultured with SARS-CoV-2 spike peptides, taken before COVID-19 vaccination. This TCR was recovered from a human donor who received a COVID-19 vaccine. CDR3 residues: CASSLYLNTIYF. The CDR3 DNA reads TGTGCCAGCAGCTTATACCTCAACACCATATATTTT.